The 10 T cell receptor beta chains presented below share a single source sample, sequenced in a study of T cell responses to AZD1222 COVID-19 vaccine. Sequencing was performed with immunoSEQ multiplex PCR; in TCRdb, only in-frame clones are kept and a portion is missing. Here the sample spans around 170,000 clones, less than 95% being singletons. The source was peripheral blood, collected on day 0 of AZD1222 vaccination. These receptors originate from an adult in good health.

The V and J genes are TRBV14 and TRBJ1-2, with TRBD1 matching 8 bases. Germline lookup yields CDR1 SGHDN and CDR2 FVKESK. The CDR3 runs 14 residues. J lost 7 bases, V lost 1 base, and 5 bases had no gene match. For the CDR3, the DNA is TGTGCCAGCAGCCAAGGGCACGGGACAGGTGGCTACACCTTC. Amino acid sequence: CASSQGHGTGGYTF.

The V gene is TRBV6-5, the J gene TRBJ1-3; D ambiguous. The CDR3 is made up of 15 amino acids. V was cut by 6 bases and J by 0 bases, with 12 bases left in between. Germline V gene data show CDR1 as MNHEY and CDR2 as SVGAGI. As DNA, the CDR3 is TGTGCCAGCAGCCGAGGACTCGACTCTGGAAACACCATATATTTT. As protein: CASSRGLDSGNTIYF.

V is TRBV7-9 and J is TRBJ1-1; no firm D call. Trimming shortened V by 2 bases and J by 3 bases, and 13 bases separated the two germline ends. The CDR3 spans 15 residues. Germline loops: CDR1 SEHNR, CDR2 FQNEAQ (reference sequence). The CDR3 DNA follows: TGTGCCAGCAGCTTAACGTTTTTTCCTGACACTGAAGCTTTCTTT. Translating gives CASSLTFFPDTEAFF. The full variable domain, rest sourced from reference TRBV7-9 and TRBJ1-1, is DTGVSQNPRHKITKRGQNVTFRCDPISEHNRLYWYRQTLGQGPEFLTYFQNEAQLEKSRLLSDRFSAERPKGSFSTLEIQRTEQGDSAMYLCASSLTFFPDTEAFFGQGTRLTVV.

This sequence joins TRBV19 and TRBJ2-7; 7 nucleotides agree with TRBD1. The germline CDR1 and CDR2 sequences are LNHDA and SQIVND (reference sequence). The ends lost 5 bases at V and 5 bases at J; junction bases unmatched: 3. This CDR3 is 12 amino acids long. As DNA, the CDR3 is TGTGCCAGTAGTCCAGGGGGACACGAGCAGTACTTC. Protein product: CASSPGGHEQYF.

The V and J genes are TRBV5-1 and TRBJ2-5; 7 bases match TRBD1. Germline assignment: CDR1 SGHRS and CDR2 YFSETQ. After removal of 0 bases from V and 4 bases from J, the junction contained 3 bases not matched to a gene. This CDR3 contains 14 residues. CDR3 amino acids: CASSLDRQGETQYF. The DNA of the CDR3 is TGCGCCAGCAGCTTGGATCGACAGGGAGAGACCCAGTACTTC.

V and J are TRBV5-1 and TRBJ2-2; 7 nucleotides agree with TRBD1. CDR1 is SGHRS, CDR2 YFSETQ, per germline. The CDR3 runs 16 residues. Trimming took 1 base from V and 5 from J; bases not matched to a gene: 8. CDR3 protein: CASSLIRQGSTGELFF. CDR3 nucleotide sequence: TGCGCCAGCAGCTTGATAAGACAGGGAAGTACCGGGGAGCTGTTTTTT.

The chain joins TRBV6-2 or TRBV6-3 to TRBJ1-2, with D unresolved. Trimming took off 3 bases at V and 2 bases at J, with 13 bases between the two ends. The CDR3 sequence is 15 residues long. Germline CDR1 reads MNHEY; CDR2 reads SVGEGT. The CDR3 spells CASSYRVGWNYGYTF. The CDR3 region has the DNA TGTGCCAGCAGTTATCGGGTTGGGTGGAACTATGGCTACACCTTC.

The V call is TRBV2, the J call TRBJ1-1; tentatively, D is TRBD1 (6 bases). V lost 7 bases, J lost 1 base, and 16 bases lay in between. Germline V gene lookup returns CDR1 SNHLY and CDR2 FYNNEI. This CDR3 contains 15 residues. The CDR3 loop reads CASTYGGQKNTEAFF. DNA of the CDR3: TGTGCCAGCACCTATGGCGGACAGAAGAACACTGAAGCTTTCTTT.

The rearrangement uses TRBV28 and TRBJ1-1, with D possibly matching TRBD1 (6 bases). Germline values: CDR1 MDHEN, CDR2 SYDVKM. V lost 6 bases and J 4 bases, leaving 6 bases between the germline ends. The CDR3 extends over 11 amino acids. CDR3 protein: CASRGGTEAFF. The CDR3 DNA follows: TGTGCCAGCAGAGGGGGCACTGAAGCTTTCTTT.

The V gene is TRBV6-5, the J gene TRBJ1-5; no clear D gene. CDR1 and CDR2 (germline): MNHEY, SVGAGI. The CDR3 sequence is 13 residues long. Between the trimmed V and J ends, which lost 6 bases and 3 bases, there was a span of 9 bases. The CDR3 region has the DNA TGTGCCAGCAGCGCGGGCTCCAATCAGCCCCAGCATTTT. Translation gives CASSAGSNQPQHF.